One T cell receptor (beta chain) is described in this entry. What antigen it recognizes has not been identified. The input lacks base qualities; no much larger clone sits a single base away. This entry is derived from a study of CD8+CD57+ T cells in acquired aplastic anemia (dated by TCRdb to 2016 to 2019). Turning to the overall study: A mean of about 3.2 ug of DNA, ranging from roughly 0.19 to 27.4 ug, was extracted from sorted CD4+ and CD8+ cells. CD8+CD57+ expansion was defined as a frequency above the mean frequency observed in healthy subjects.

From a lookup of the germline V gene (reference sequence), CDR1 and CDR2 are MNHEY and SMNVEV. From cysteine to phenylalanine, the CDR3 is 15 amino acids long. The sequence is cut down to CDR3 DNA, 45 bases in frame from base 1. Compared with germline, V lacks 5 bases and J lacks 8 bases; bases without a gene match: 8. Profiling of TCR beta VDJ combinations and CDR3 sequences used genomic DNA as the template. An Illumina HiSeq 2000 was the platform used for TCR repertoire sequencing. The authors processed their data as follows. Repertoire assessment relied on Simpson's diversity index, CDR3 size and DJ length profiles, and TRBV/TRBJ rearrangement plots. The most abundant DNA sequence in the deep sequencing data was taken as the immunodominant clone. CDR3 amino acid sequences were checked for sharing between subjects and were compared against published repertoires and the VDJdb database. The public reads were run again by TCRdb, first through fastp at Q25 and then through MiXCR, and only productive beta chains were kept. Identical CDR3 proteins give one entry, which carries the most common genes and DNA. These V and J calls originate from TCRdb's pipeline instead of the authors' own analysis. This sample comprises about 190,000 distinct CDR3 sequences, around 47% of them detected only once. Around 9.7% of the sample is taken by the ten largest.

The patients picked for sequencing were ones in whom flow cytometry had shown an expansion of CD8+CD57+ cells. Every patient had a diagnosis of severe acquired aplastic anemia based on International Study of Aplastic Anemia and Agranulocytosis and Camitta criteria. No therapy had been received by the patients at the time of blood sampling. TCR repertoires of sorted CD4+ and CD8+ blood T cells from severe aplastic anemia patients and healthy subjects were deep-sequenced in the study. Patients were enrolled under clinicaltrials.gov protocols 00001620, 01623167, 00001397, 00071045, 00081523 and 00961064 in the USA. Ficoll-Paque density gradient centrifugation was used to isolate peripheral blood mononuclear cells. CD4+ and CD8+ T cells were sorted by FACS or magnetic beads before DNA extraction. Broader findings and caveats from the paper: Over 25 CD8+ CDR3 sequences were found in both patients and controls but appeared to be highly expressed in patients and within the immunodominant clones of the patients. Between patients and healthy controls, no significant difference in CD8+ Simpson's diversity was found (P=0.060).

Sequencing was performed on sorted CD4+, CD8+, or CD8+CD57+ T cells (not recorded which) from PBMCs. This TCR came from a human donor with aplastic anemia. This chain joins TRBV27 to TRBJ1-6; 8 central bases correspond to TRBD1. For the CDR3, the sequence is CASSPQGAADSPLHF. The DNA is TGTGCCAGCAGTCCCCAGGGGGCAGCGGATTCACCCCTCCACTTT.